What follows is one T cell receptor beta chain and its context. This entry comes from a study of T-cell reconstitution after alpha-beta-depleted transplantation in children. Preparation of the TCRbeta library was carried out with unique molecular identifiers. TCRdb processed the PCR reads anew with MiXCR; each CDR3 protein has one entry. In the table there are around 370,000 distinct CDR3 sequences, approximately 10% of which are singletons. J was trimmed by 4 bases and V by 6 bases; bases with no gene match: 11. The CDR3 totals 14 residues. The germline CDR1 and CDR2 sequences are SQVTM and ANQGSEA. The chain combines TRBV29-1 with TRBJ2-7, with TRBD1 identical over 8 bases. The clonotype comes from a human donor who donated a stem cell graft to a child with acute lymphoblastic leukemia. Material: PBMCs from the stem cell graft donor, obtained from the stem cell graft. In nucleotides, the CDR3 is TGCAGCGTGCTGGTGGCAGGGGGCAGATACGAGCAGTACTTC. This translates into CSVLVAGGRYEQYF.